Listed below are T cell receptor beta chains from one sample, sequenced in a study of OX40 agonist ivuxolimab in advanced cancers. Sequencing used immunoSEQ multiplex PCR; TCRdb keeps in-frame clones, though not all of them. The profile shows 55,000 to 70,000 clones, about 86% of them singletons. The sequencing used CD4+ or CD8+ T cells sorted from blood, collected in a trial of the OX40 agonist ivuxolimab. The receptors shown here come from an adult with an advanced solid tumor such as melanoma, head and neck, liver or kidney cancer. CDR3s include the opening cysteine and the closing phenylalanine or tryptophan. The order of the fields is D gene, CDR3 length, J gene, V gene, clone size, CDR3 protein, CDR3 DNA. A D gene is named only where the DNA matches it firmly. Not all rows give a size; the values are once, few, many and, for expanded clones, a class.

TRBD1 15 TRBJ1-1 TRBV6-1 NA CASSGGTGMDTEAFF TGTGCCAGCAGTGGGGGGACAGGGATGGACACTGAAGCTTTCTTT
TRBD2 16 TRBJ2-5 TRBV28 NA CASSRTSGGLQETQYF TGTGCCAGCAGTCGGACTAGCGGGGGCCTCCAAGAGACCCAGTACTTC
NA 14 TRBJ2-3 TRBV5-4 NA CASSPDSDTDTQYF TGTGCCAGCAGCCCGGACTCAGACACAGATACGCAGTATTTT
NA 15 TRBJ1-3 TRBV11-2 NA CASSRSASSGNTIYF TGTGCCAGCAGTCGCAGTGCAAGCTCTGGAAACACCATATATTTT
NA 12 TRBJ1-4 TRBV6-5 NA CASRGTGEKLFF TGTGCCAGCAGGGGAACCGGCGAAAAACTGTTTTTT
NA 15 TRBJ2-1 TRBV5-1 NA CASSFVAGGVNEQFF TGCGCCAGCAGCTTTGTGGCAGGGGGGGTAAATGAGCAGTTCTTC
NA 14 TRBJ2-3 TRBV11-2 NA CASSQEGRTDTQYF TGTGCCAGCAGCCAAGAGGGACGCACAGATACGCAGTATTTT
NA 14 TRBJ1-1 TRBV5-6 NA CASSPSDRYTEAFF TGTGCCAGCAGCCCCTCCGACAGATACACTGAAGCTTTCTTT
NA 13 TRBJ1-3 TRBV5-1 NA CASSEGPGNTIYF TGCGCCAGCAGCGAAGGACCTGGAAACACCATATATTTT
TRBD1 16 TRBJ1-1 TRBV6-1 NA CASSEHRGRGKAEAFF TGTGCCAGCAGTGAACACAGGGGGAGGGGGAAGGCTGAAGCTTTCTTT
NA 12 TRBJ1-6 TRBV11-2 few CASTSYNSPLHF TGTGCCAGCACTTCCTATAATTCACCCCTCCACTTT
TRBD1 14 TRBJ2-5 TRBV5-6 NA CASSFGGQGGTQYF TGTGCCAGCAGCTTTGGGGGACAGGGTGGGACCCAGTACTTC
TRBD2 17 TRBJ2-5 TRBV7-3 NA CASSSTPGLAGEETQYF TGTGCCAGCAGCTCCACCCCAGGACTAGCGGGAGAAGAGACCCAGTACTTC
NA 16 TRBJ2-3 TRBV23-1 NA CASSHWKDTSTDTQYF TGCGCCAGCAGTCATTGGAAGGATACTAGCACAGATACGCAGTATTTT
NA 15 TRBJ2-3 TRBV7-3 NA CASSLGGQTTDTQYF TGTGCCAGCAGCTTAGGGGGGCAGACCACAGATACGCAGTATTTT
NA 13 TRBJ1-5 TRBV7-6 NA CASKAREDQPQHF TGTGCCAGCAAAGCCAGGGAGGATCAGCCCCAGCATTTT
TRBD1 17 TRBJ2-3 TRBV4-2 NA CASSKNRDRGHGDTQYF TGTGCCAGCAGCAAAAACCGGGACAGGGGGCATGGAGATACGCAGTATTTT
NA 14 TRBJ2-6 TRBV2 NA CARSLSSGANVLTF TGTGCCAGGAGTTTGAGCTCTGGGGCCAACGTCCTGACTTTC
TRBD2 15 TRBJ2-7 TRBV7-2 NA CASSLTSVSSYEQYF TGTGCCAGCAGCTTAACTAGCGTTAGCTCCTACGAGCAGTACTTC
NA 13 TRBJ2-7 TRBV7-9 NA CASSRDAGYEQYF TGTGCCAGCAGCCGCGACGCTGGCTACGAGCAGTACTTC
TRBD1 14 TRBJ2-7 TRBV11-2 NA CASSTYRGPYEQYF TGTGCCAGCAGCACATACAGGGGGCCCTACGAGCAGTACTTC
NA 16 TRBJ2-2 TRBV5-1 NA CASSLFGGQNTGELFF TGCGCCAGCAGCTTGTTTGGGGGTCAGAACACCGGGGAGCTGTTTTTT
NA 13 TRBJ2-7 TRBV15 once CATSRVDSYEQYF TGTGCCACCAGCAGGGTGGACAGTTACGAGCAGTACTTC
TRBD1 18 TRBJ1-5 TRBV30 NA CAWRGYGTVTDSNQPQHF TGTGCCTGGAGGGGTTACGGGACAGTGACAGATAGCAATCAGCCCCAGCATTTT
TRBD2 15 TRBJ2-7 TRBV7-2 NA CASSLRLAGSYEQYF TGTGCCAGCAGCTTAAGACTAGCGGGCTCCTACGAGCAGTACTTC
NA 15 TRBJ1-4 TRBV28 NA CASWPQGATNEKLFF TGTGCCAGCTGGCCACAGGGAGCAACTAATGAAAAACTGTTTTTT
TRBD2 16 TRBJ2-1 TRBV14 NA CASSQEERGAHNEQFF TGTGCCAGCAGCCAAGAGGAGCGGGGGGCCCACAATGAGCAGTTCTTC
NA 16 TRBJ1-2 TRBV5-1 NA CASRVRGRGLNYGYTF TGCGCCAGCAGGGTCCGGGGGAGAGGACTTAACTATGGCTACACCTTC
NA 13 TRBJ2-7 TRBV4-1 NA CASSQVGERTQYF TGCGCCAGCAGCCAGGTGGGAGAGCGAACCCAGTACTTC
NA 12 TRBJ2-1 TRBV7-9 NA CASSVGQGSGFF NA
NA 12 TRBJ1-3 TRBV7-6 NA CASSPHADTIYF TGTGCCAGCAGCCCTCACGCGGACACCATATATTTT
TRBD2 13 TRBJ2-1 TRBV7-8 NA CASRLAGNNEQFF TGTGCCAGCAGATTAGCGGGAAACAATGAGCAGTTCTTC
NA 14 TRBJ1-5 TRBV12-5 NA CASGPAGQALPQHF TGTGCTAGTGGTCCCGCGGGGCAGGCGTTGCCCCAGCATTTT
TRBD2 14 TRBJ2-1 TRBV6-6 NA CASHPAGGRNEQFF TGTGCCAGCCACCCTGCGGGAGGTAGGAATGAGCAGTTCTTC
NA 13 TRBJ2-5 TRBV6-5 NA CASSGLMEETQYF TGTGCCAGCAGTGGGCTGATGGAAGAGACCCAGTACTTC
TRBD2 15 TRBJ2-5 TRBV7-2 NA CASSLGGLVRETQYF TGTGCCAGCAGCTTAGGCGGACTAGTTAGAGAGACCCAGTACTTC
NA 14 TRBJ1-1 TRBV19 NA CASSPDGGRTEAFF TGTGCCAGTAGTCCAGACGGGGGGCGGACTGAAGCTTTCTTT
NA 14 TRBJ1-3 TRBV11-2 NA CASSLRSDGNTIYF TGTGCCAGCAGCTTAAGGAGTGATGGAAACACCATATATTTT
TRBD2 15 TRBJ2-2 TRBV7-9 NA CASSPGLGDTGELFF TGTGCCAGCAGCCCGGGACTAGGGGACACCGGGGAGCTGTTTTTT
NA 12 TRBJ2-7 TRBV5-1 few CASSLVGDEQYF TGCGCCAGCAGCTTGGTCGGGGACGAGCAGTACTTC
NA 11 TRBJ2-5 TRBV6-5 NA CASEGRQTQYF TGTGCCAGCGAAGGACGACAGACCCAGTACTTC
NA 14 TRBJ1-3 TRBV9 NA CASSVGNSGNTIYF TGTGCCAGCAGCGTAGGTAACTCTGGAAACACCATATATTTT
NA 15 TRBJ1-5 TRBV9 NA CASSMGARGNQPQHF TGTGCCAGCAGCATGGGGGCGCGGGGCAATCAGCCCCAGCATTTT
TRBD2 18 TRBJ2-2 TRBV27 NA CASSTSFTSGVRVGELFF TGTGCCAGCAGTACCTCTTTCACTAGCGGCGTCCGTGTCGGGGAGCTGTTTTTT
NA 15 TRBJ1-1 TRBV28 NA CASSLLRGDYTEAFF TGTGCCAGCAGTCTTCTAAGGGGGGACTACACTGAAGCTTTCTTT
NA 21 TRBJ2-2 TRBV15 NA CATSRDIFGVWVRPGAGELFF TGTGCCACCAGCAGAGATATCTTTGGGGTTTGGGTCCGCCCGGGTGCCGGGGAGCTGTTTTTT
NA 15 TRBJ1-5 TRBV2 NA CASSEAEGAYQPQHF TGTGCCAGCAGTGAAGCGGAAGGCGCCTATCAGCCCCAGCATTTT
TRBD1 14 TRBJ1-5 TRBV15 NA CATRGTGRNQPQHF TGTGCCACCAGGGGGACAGGTCGCAATCAGCCCCAGCATTTT
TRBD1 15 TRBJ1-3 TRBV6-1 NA CASRTGDMTGNTIYF TGTGCCAGCAGAACAGGGGATATGACTGGAAACACCATATATTTT
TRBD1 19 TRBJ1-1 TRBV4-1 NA CASSQDLSSDRGRNTEAFF TGCGCCAGCAGCCAAGATCTTTCGTCGGACAGGGGTAGGAACACTGAAGCTTTCTTT
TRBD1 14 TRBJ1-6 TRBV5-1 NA CASSLGTENSPLHF TGCGCCAGCAGCCTAGGGACAGAGAATTCACCCCTCCACTTT
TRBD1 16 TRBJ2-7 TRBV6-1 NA CASSASGTDFSYEQYF TGTGCCAGCAGTGCCTCCGGGACAGATTTCTCCTACGAGCAGTACTTC
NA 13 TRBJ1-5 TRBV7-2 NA CASSPYRDQPQHF TGTGCCAGCAGCCCTTACAGGGATCAGCCCCAGCATTTT
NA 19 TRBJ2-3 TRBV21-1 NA CASSKPPPLAGDNPDTQYF TGTGCCAGCAGCAAACCCCCTCCCCTAGCGGGAGATAACCCAGATACGCAGTATTTT
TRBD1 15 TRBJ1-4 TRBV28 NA CASSSQGANNEKLFF TGTGCCAGCAGTTCCCAGGGGGCCAATAATGAAAAACTGTTTTTT